The 32 T cell receptor beta chains below all came from one sample that was sequenced in a study of T cells after yellow fever vaccination. TCRdb passed the 5' RACE reads through MiXCR, listing each CDR3 protein once. The table has approximately 450,000 distinct CDR3 sequences, 18% seen once. This material consisted of PBMCs, taken before the yellow fever booster vaccination. Receptors originate from a man younger than 30 who received the YFV17D yellow fever vaccine.

The chain has TRBV12-3 or TRBV12-4 and TRBJ1-2; perhaps TRBD1 as D (5 bases). CDR3 size: 14 residues. V lost 6 bases and J lost 4, with 15 bases in between. The CDR3 region is CASRLSPGGYGYTF. CDR3 DNA: TGTGCCAGCAGATTGTCACCGGGGGGCTATGGCTACACCTTC.

Turning to this clonotype: The junction and the germline gene differ at one end; a read error may be behind it. This chain joins TRBV5-6 and TRBJ1-2, with unresolved D. There are 12 residues in the CDR3. Per germline, CDR1 SGHDT and CDR2 YYEEEE. CDR3: CASSLVSVAEQF. The CDR3 coding sequence is TGTGCCAGCAGCTTGGTGTCGGTAGCTGAGCAATTC.

This clonotype was detected a few times. The chain recombines TRBV5-1 with TRBJ2-1, with 11 bases fitting TRBD1. V lost 4 bases, J lost 0 bases, and 3 bases stayed unmatched. The length of the CDR3 is 16 residues. The germline V gene encodes CDR1 SGHRS and CDR2 YFSETQ. In nucleotides, the CDR3 is TGCGCCAGCAGCCAGGGACAGGGGGGCTCCTACAATGAGCAGTTCTTC. It codes for CASSQGQGGSYNEQFF.

This clonotype has only a few counts. The rearrangement uses TRBV4-2 and TRBJ1-2; tentative D call: TRBD1 (6 bases). The CDR3 contains 15 residues. Trimming removed 1 base at V and 7 bases at J, with 16 bases between. CDR1 and CDR2 from the germline V gene are LGHNA and YNFKEQ. Written as DNA, the CDR3 is TGTGCCAGCAGCCAAGTCGACCCGTCAGGGGTTGGCTACACCTTC. The encoded protein is CASSQVDPSGVGYTF.

The genes are TRBV12-3 or TRBV12-4 and TRBJ2-1, with D possibly being TRBD1 or TRBD2 (5 bases each). The CDR3 spans 12 residues. The V and J ends lost 6 bases and 13 bases respectively, with 16 bases between them. In DNA, the CDR3 is TGTGCCAGCAGCTATCCCCGGGGCCCACAGTTCTTC. It encodes CASSYPRGPQFF.

This clonotype has more than one count but fewer than ten. The rearrangement links TRBV9 to TRBJ2-1; D is perhaps TRBD1 (6 bases). V shed 6 bases and J shed 5 bases, with 18 bases lying between them. Germline lookup yields CDR1 SGDLS and CDR2 YYNGEE. This CDR3 contains 15 residues. The CDR3 spells CASTLGDNQNNEQFF. CDR3 nucleotide sequence: TGTGCCAGCACCCTGGGGGACAACCAAAACAATGAGCAGTTCTTC.

Ten or more counts support this clonotype. V and J are TRBV10-3 and TRBJ2-2; TRBD2 is a possible D gene (6 bases). This CDR3 contains 15 residues. V was shortened by 3 bases and J by 2 bases, with 10 bases between the two germline ends. The V gene's germline CDR1 is ENHRY and CDR2 SYGVKD. Here the CDR3 DNA reads TGTGCCATCAGTGAACGCGGGGCCAACACCGGGGAGCTGTTTTTT. Protein product: CAISERGANTGELFF.

A remark on this clonotype: Mismatch with germline at one junction end may stem from a read error. J is TRBJ2-3 and V is TRBV5-1; 11 bases line up with TRBD2. CDR1 SGHRS and CDR2 YFSETQ come from the germline V gene. CDR3 length equals 14 residues. The CDR3 sequence: CASSLSSGGDTQYF. The CDR3 coding sequence is TGCGCAAGCAGCTTGTCTAGCGGGGGGGATACGCAGTATTTT. Looking up the rest from reference TRBV5-1 and TRBJ2-3 gives the full variable domain: KAGVTQTPRYLIKTRGQQVTLSCSPISGHRSVSWYQQTPGQGLQFLFEYFSETQRNKGNFPGRFSGRQFSNSRSEMNVSTLELGDSALYLCASSLSSGGDTQYFGPGTRLTVL.

The J gene is TRBJ2-3, the V gene TRBV6-2 or TRBV6-3; 8 positions match TRBD2. This CDR3 contains 17 residues. Germline CDR1 reads MNHEY; CDR2 reads SVGEGT. The V gene end was trimmed by 6 bases and the J gene end by 0 bases; junction bases not matched to a gene: 11. The CDR3 is CASSPAGAGPSTDTQYF. In DNA, the CDR3 is TGTGCCAGCAGCCCAGCGGGGGCCGGGCCAAGCACAGATACGCAGTATTTT.

In regard to this clonotype: This may be a read error: a much more frequent sequence differs by one nucleotide. The V gene is TRBV7-9, the J gene TRBJ1-2, with 7 positions matching TRBD1. CDR1 and CDR2 (germline): SEHNR, FQNEAQ (reference sequence). CDR3 length: 13 residues. CDR3 residues: CASSLGTVYGFTF. Written as DNA, the CDR3 is TGTGCCAGCAGCCTTGGGACAGTTTATGGCTTCACCTTC.

CDR3 residues: CSAPRGAEKLFF. In DNA form, the CDR3 reads TGCAGTGCCCCGCGGGGCGCGGAAAAACTGTTTTTT. J is TRBJ1-4 and V is TRBV20-1, with D possibly TRBD1 on 5 matching bases. Germline V gene data show CDR1 as DFQATT and CDR2 as SNEGSKA (reference sequence). The CDR3 spans 12 residues. V was pared by 6 bases and J by 8 bases, with 13 bases between.

The chain carries TRBV12-3 or TRBV12-4 and TRBJ1-4; D might be TRBD1 (6 bases). The CDR3 has 16 amino acids. Trimming removed 0 bases from V and 8 bases from J, with 16 bases in between. The DNA for the CDR3 is TGTGCCAGCAGTTTAGCGGTCGGGGGGCCCATCGAAAAACTGTTTTTT. Translating it yields CASSLAVGGPIEKLFF.

In this sample, this clonotype turned up a few times. The chain has TRBV4-2 and TRBJ2-3, with 10 nucleotides matching TRBD1. The CDR3 consists of 18 residues. Looked up from germline, CDR1 is LGHNA and CDR2 is YNFKEQ. V shed 0 bases, J shed 4 bases, and the junction held 10 bases outside the gene matches. Written as DNA, the CDR3 is TGTGCCAGCAGCCAAGAAAGTGGGGGGACAGGGGACCCAGATACGCAGTATTTT. This encodes CASSQESGGTGDPDTQYF.

The V gene is TRBV6-6, the J gene TRBJ1-1; no clear D. Germline values: CDR1 MNHNY, CDR2 SVGAGI (reference sequence). Trimming shortened V by 2 bases and J by 3 bases, and 7 bases separated the two germline ends. CDR3 length equals 13 residues. The DNA for the CDR3 is TGTGCCAGCAGTTACGTGGCAGACACTGAAGCTTTCTTT. This sequence encodes CASSYVADTEAFF.

J is TRBJ1-5 and V is TRBV20-1; 8 bases agree with TRBD1. The germline CDR1 and CDR2 sequences are DFQATT and SNEGSKA (reference sequence). The J segment lost 3 bases and the V segment lost 0 bases, leaving 4 bases of the junction unmatched. This CDR3 spans 15 amino acids. In DNA form, the CDR3 reads TGCAGTGCTAGAGATCAGGGGGCGGACAATCAGCCCCAGCATTTT. This translates into CSARDQGADNQPQHF.

In this sample, this clonotype turned up a few times. The genes are TRBV7-9 and TRBJ2-1; TRBD2 is a possible D gene (6 bases). Germline loops: CDR1 SEHNR, CDR2 FQNEAQ (reference sequence). V lost 5 bases, J lost 1 base, and 9 bases lay in between. This CDR3 contains 14 residues. DNA for the CDR3: TGTGCCAGCAGCCAGGGACTGTCCTACAATGAGCAGTTCTTC. It is translated as CASSQGLSYNEQFF.

This chain connects TRBV12-3 or TRBV12-4 to TRBJ1-1; D is perhaps TRBD1 (6 bases). Trimming removed 5 bases at V and 1 base at J, with 11 bases between. This CDR3 region has 14 residues. Written as DNA, the CDR3 is TGTGCCAGCAGTAACAGGGTTAGGAACACTGAAGCTTTCTTT. Protein sequence: CASSNRVRNTEAFF.

This clonotype occurred a few times. The chain has TRBV6-2 or TRBV6-3 and TRBJ1-2; 8 nucleotides line up with TRBD1. The CDR3 consists of 13 residues. Germline lookup yields CDR1 MNHEY and CDR2 SVGEGT. The V gene end was trimmed by 6 bases and the J gene end by 8 bases; junction bases not matched to a gene: 8. Here the CDR3 reads CASRSDRDGGYTF. The CDR3 DNA reads TGTGCCAGCAGATCGGACAGGGACGGGGGCTACACCTTC.

This clonotype showed up just a few times. This chain uses TRBV20-1 with TRBJ2-3; D is perhaps TRBD1 (5 bases). The CDR3 length is 14 residues. The V gene's germline CDR1 is DFQATT and CDR2 SNEGSKA (reference sequence). The ends were cut back, 3 bases at V and 2 bases at J, with 12 bases in the middle. CDR3 DNA sequence: TGCAGTGCTAGTAGGCCAGGGAACACAGATACGCAGTATTTT. Its translation is CSASRPGNTDTQYF.

This clonotype occurred a few times. J is TRBJ1-1 and V is TRBV3-1; no clear D gene. Germline loops: CDR1 LGHDT, CDR2 YNNKEL (reference sequence). The CDR3 is 14 amino acids. V lost 3 bases and J 0 bases, leaving 8 bases between the germline ends. CDR3 sequence (DNA): TGTGCCAGCAGCCAGCGGACGTTGAACACTGAAGCTTTCTTT. As protein: CASSQRTLNTEAFF.

The gene calls are TRBV9 and TRBJ2-1; weak D call: TRBD2 (5 bases). Trimming stripped 4 bases from V and 0 bases from J, with 11 bases between. There are 15 residues in the CDR3. The germline gives CDR1 SGDLS, CDR2 YYNGEE. CDR3 DNA sequence: TGTGCCAGCAGCCGGGCTGCGGGCTCCTACAATGAGCAGTTCTTC. This encodes CASSRAAGSYNEQFF.

In this sample, this clonotype turned up a few times. This chain connects TRBV20-1 to TRBJ1-3; D unresolved. Trimming removed 0 bases from V and 14 bases from J, with 14 bases in between. This CDR3 contains 12 residues. Germline CDR1 and CDR2: DFQATT and SNEGSKA (reference sequence). In DNA, the CDR3 is TGCAGTGCTAGAGAACGTGGCGGAGGCTTATATTTT. Its protein is CSARERGGGLYF.

In this sample, this clonotype turned up a few times. The J gene is TRBJ2-3, the V gene TRBV11-2; 9 bases map to TRBD2. Germline CDR1 SGHAT, CDR2 FQNNGV. CDR3 length: 16 amino acids. V trimming: 2 bases; J trimming: 6 bases; junction bases outside the gene matches: 9. This chain's CDR3 is CASSLRSRGGWDTQYF. DNA of the CDR3: TGTGCCAGCAGCTTAAGATCGCGGGGGGGCTGGGATACGCAGTATTTT. The variable domain in full, with the rest retrieved from reference TRBV11-2 and TRBJ2-3, is EAGVAQSPRYKIIEKRQSVAFWCNPISGHATLYWYQQILGQGPKLLIQFQNNGVVDDSQLPKDRFSAERLKGVDSTLKIQPAKLEDSAVYLCASSLRSRGGWDTQYFGPGTRLTVL.

V usage is TRBV2 and J usage is TRBJ2-7; D is uncertain. V lost 6 bases, J lost 0 bases, and 6 bases lay in between. There are 12 residues in the CDR3. CDR1 SNHLY and CDR2 FYNNEI come from the germline V gene. CDR3: CASRPDSYEQYV. Written as DNA, the CDR3 is TGTGCCAGCAGGCCGGACTCCTACGAGCAGTACGTC.

The chain employs TRBV6-5 and TRBJ1-1; 7 bases match TRBD1. This CDR3 has 14 amino acids. Germline V CDR1 and CDR2: MNHEY, SVGAGI. V dropped 2 bases and J dropped 1; count of bases not matched to a gene: 1. The CDR3 sequence is CASSYDRANTEAFF. CDR3 coding DNA: TGTGCCAGCAGTTACGACAGGGCGAACACTGAAGCTTTCTTT.

This chain connects TRBV11-2 to TRBJ1-2, with D unclear. Trimming cost V 4 bases and J 2 bases, with 8 bases left between them. The CDR3 extends over 13 amino acids. Looked up from germline, CDR1 is SGHAT and CDR2 is FQNNGV. DNA for the CDR3: TGTGCCAGCAGCTCCGTAGTAAACTATGGCTACACCTTC. Amino acids: CASSSVVNYGYTF.

This clonotype has just a few counts. The chain links TRBV2 to TRBJ1-1; 7 bases are shared with TRBD1. CDR3 length: 15 residues. Germline V lookup: CDR1 SNHLY, CDR2 FYNNEI. Trimming at V came to 3 bases and at J to 3 bases, leaving 7 bases not matched to a gene. CDR3 sequence (DNA): TGTGCCAGCAGTGAGACGAGGGGGCCGGACACTGAAGCTTTCTTT. It is translated as CASSETRGPDTEAFF.

The chain has TRBV7-2 and TRBJ1-6; D gene ambiguous. Trimming cost V 5 bases and J 8 bases, with 13 bases left between them. The CDR3 is made up of 14 amino acids. Germline V gives CDR1 SGHTA, CDR2 FQGNSA. The CDR3 DNA sequence: TGTGCCAGCAGCCTTATGGACGACTATTCACCCCTCCACTTT. Its translation: CASSLMDDYSPLHF.

A remark on this clonotype: An end of the junction does not agree with germline; a read error may underlie this. The rearrangement uses TRBV20-1 and TRBJ2-7; 7 nucleotides line up with TRBD1. The CDR3 has 13 amino acids. Germline V CDR1 and CDR2: DFQATT, SNEGSKA (reference sequence). The CDR3 DNA is TGCAGTGCCAGAGGCAGGGGGATGTACGAGCAGTACTTC. It specifies CSARGRGMYEQYF.

The chain joins TRBV29-1 to TRBJ1-1; possible D gene TRBD1, 5 bases. Germline assignment: CDR1 SQVTM and CDR2 ANQGSEA. The V end was cut by 2 bases, the J end by 4 bases, with 14 bases between. This CDR3 has 14 residues. CDR3 residues: CSVERGPGGTEAFF. The CDR3 DNA reads as TGCAGCGTTGAACGCGGTCCGGGGGGCACTGAAGCTTTCTTT. Variable domain in full (rest from reference TRBV29-1 and TRBJ1-1): SAVISQKPSRDICQRGTSLTIQCQVDSQVTMMFWYRQQPGQSLTLIATANQGSEATYESGFVIDKFPISRPNLTFSTLTVSNMSPEDSSIYLCSVERGPGGTEAFFGQGTRLTVV.

This clonotype was recorded a few times. This chain's CDR3 is CASSSSPGQGSEQYF. CDR3 sequence (DNA): TGCGCCAGCAGCTCGTCACCGGGACAGGGATCCGAGCAGTACTTC. The rearrangement uses TRBV5-1 and TRBJ2-7; 9 bases agree with TRBD1. Per germline, CDR1 SGHRS and CDR2 YFSETQ. This CDR3 comprises 15 residues. The ends lost 3 bases at V and 6 bases at J; junction bases unmatched: 10.

V and J are TRBV20-1 and TRBJ2-7, with 8 bases matching TRBD2. Germline loops: CDR1 DFQATT, CDR2 SNEGSKA (reference sequence). Trimming at V came to 3 bases and at J to 9 bases, leaving 7 bases not matched to a gene. The CDR3 runs 12 residues. The CDR3 loop reads CSASGAGVGQYV. As DNA, the CDR3 is TGCAGTGCTAGCGGAGCGGGGGTCGGGCAGTACGTC.